A selection of T cell receptor beta chains follows, all from one sample in a study of shared clonotypes between healthy human individuals. TCRdb's table, derived via immunoSEQ multiplex PCR, lists solely in-frame clones and lacks some. The sample consists of around 240,000 clones, 50% to 80% of them appearing once. The material sequenced was memory CD4+ T cells sorted from blood. These receptors all come from a young man in good health. Both conserved end residues are trimmed from each CDR3.

length	V	J	CDR3
14	TRBV11-2	TRBJ2-2	ASRPGGGTNTGELF
14	TRBV5-1	TRBJ2-3	ASSLFGAGVVDTQY
13	TRBV7-2	TRBJ2-3	ASSLVAGGTDTQY
13	TRBV15	TRBJ2-2	ATSRDFGGTGELF
13	TRBV5-1	TRBJ2-5	ASSTSGRPQETQY
13	TRBV5-4	TRBJ2-3	ASSSIAESTDTQY
12	TRBV10-3	TRBJ1-3	AIRDRASGNTIY
14	TRBV11-2	TRBJ2-5	ASSHRLHQVAETQY
14	TRBV7-9	TRBJ2-6	ASSTTSGSGANVLT
14	TRBV18	TRBJ2-2	ASSPRPVFNTGELF
13	TRBV7-3	TRBJ2-1	ASTRDRTSANEQF
12	TRBV7-8	TRBJ2-1	ASSLAYGQNEQF
13	TRBV7-9	TRBJ1-3	ASSLDPVAGNTIY
12	TRBV29-1	TRBJ2-3	SAPVEARTDTQY
10	TRBV2	TRBJ1-2	ASSRSGYGYT
12	TRBV6-5	TRBJ1-2	ASSYSGVSYGYT
14	TRBV5-4	TRBJ2-7	ASSSPRDGPSYEQY
9	TRBV19	TRBJ2-7	ASRDLYEQY
15	TRBV5-1	TRBJ2-7	ASSLLTTGTGGYEQY
14	TRBV5-4	TRBJ2-2	ASSLGPEPNTGELF
11	TRBV5-1	TRBJ2-5	ASRPGGEETQY
11	TRBV6-1	TRBJ2-1	ASSVRAGYEQF
12	TRBV25-1	TRBJ2-6	ASSEFPGANVLT
10	TRBV19	TRBJ1-2	ASRGQFYGYT
12	TRBV6-1	TRBJ1-5	ASCRHRSNQPQH
13	TRBV7-2	TRBJ1-5	ASSTKVDSNQPQH
13	TRBV12-5	TRBJ2-7	ASGRDREKVYEQY
11	TRBV7-8	TRBJ2-7	ASSSILASEQY